This T cell receptor beta chain originates from a study of T cell repertoires in cytomegalovirus infection (dated by TCRdb to about 2019). About the full investigation: The HLA type of each donor mattered for the analysis, because public TCR beta signatures pointed to carriage of CMV infection along with the matching HLA type.

Results and caveats for the whole study, not just this receptor: In both this cohort and an independent cohort of 352 donors, the cumulative frequency of public TCR beta family members distinguished carriers of CMV infection plus the relevant HLA type. The ex vivo response was dominated by HLA-C-restricted CMV-specific TCR beta clonotypes, which also provided the single most frequent clonotype in two of eight donors.

The CDR1 and CDR2 encoded by the germline V gene (reference sequence) are LNHDA and SQIVND. V and J are truncated by 4 bases and 8 bases respectively, leaving an intervening sequence of 20 bases. Its CDR3 holds 15 amino acids, cysteine through phenylalanine. Of the read, only the CDR3 DNA is kept; its 45 bases are in frame from base 1. In this sample, this clonotype turned up many times. Its antigen has not been determined. Per-nucleotide qualities are absent, and no much larger clonotype sits a single base away. This sample was sequenced with an Illumina HiSeq 1500. Clones were called with MiXCR by TCRdb after fastp trimmed the public reads at Q25, and only in-frame beta chains were retained. Each entry merges the rows of one CDR3 protein and shows their most common DNA and genes. The sample has about 490,000 distinct CDR3 sequences on record, approximately 10% of them singletons. In total, the top ten clones hold around 9.6% of the sample.

Source material: PBMCs. This receptor was obtained from a human donor in good health (CMV status not recorded). Some clones in this sample may be carry-over from other donors' samples. This chain is built from TRBV19 and TRBJ1-2, and possibly TRBD1, on 6 matching bases. The CDR3 region reads CASSTRQDGPWGYTF. The DNA sequence follows: TGTGCCAGTAGTACCCGACAGGACGGCCCATGGGGCTACACCTTC.